Below, 9 T cell receptor beta chains from the same sample are listed, as sequenced in a study of T-cell reconstitution after alpha-beta-depleted transplantation in children. This sample's TCRbeta library carried unique molecular identifier barcodes. MiXCR, run by TCRdb on the PCR reads, gives a single entry per CDR3 protein. The data hold 400,000 to 500,000 distinct CDR3 sequences, with 11% observed a single time. The sample consisted of PBMCs from the stem cell graft donor, taken from the stem cell graft. Receptors originate from a human donor who donated a stem cell graft to a child with acute myeloid leukemia.

The chain is built from TRBV20-1 and TRBJ2-7; 9 bases align to TRBD1. The trim removed 6 bases at V and 6 bases at J, leaving 12 bases unmatched. Per the germline V gene, CDR1 is DFQATT and CDR2 is SNEGSKA (reference sequence). The CDR3 is made up of 14 amino acids. CDR3 nucleotide sequence: TGCAGTGCGGAGGACGGGACAGGGACGGGCGAGCAGTACGTC. This gives the protein CSAEDGTGTGEQYV.

This clonotype has just a few counts. The rearrangement links TRBV10-3 to TRBJ2-2, with D tentatively TRBD2 (6 bases). The V gene lost 10 bases and the J gene lost 3 bases, with 15 bases spanning the gap. The CDR3 loop spans 14 amino acids. CDR1 is ENHRY and CDR2 is SYGVKD in the germline V gene. The CDR3 loop is CATRDSGYTGELFF. CDR3 bases: TGTGCCACCCGGGATAGCGGATACACCGGGGAGCTGTTTTTT.

This clonotype was recorded at least ten times. V gene TRBV10-3 combines with J gene TRBJ2-7, with 7 bases fitting TRBD2. CDR1 ENHRY and CDR2 SYGVKD come from the germline V gene. CDR3 length: 13 residues. Trimming took 10 bases from V and 4 from J; bases not matched to a gene: 10. CDR3 region: CATSTGEGYEQYV. As DNA, the CDR3 is TGTGCCACTTCGACGGGGGAGGGGTACGAGCAGTACGTC.

This clonotype was observed a handful of times. The chain combines TRBV10-3 with TRBJ1-1, with 7 nucleotides matching TRBD1. Germline V lookup: CDR1 ENHRY, CDR2 SYGVKD. V lost 3 bases to trimming and J lost 6 bases; unmatched junction nucleotides: 7. This CDR3 region has 14 residues. CDR3 in DNA: TGTGCCATCAGTGACAGGGGGAAAATCGCTGAAGCTTTCTTT. Residues: CAISDRGKIAEAFF.

The chain has TRBV6-1 and TRBJ2-2; D is possibly TRBD1 or TRBD2 (6 bases each). The CDR3 runs to 16 residues. The germline V gene encodes CDR1 MNHNS and CDR2 SASEGT. Trimming left V 7 bases short and J 1 base short, with 16 bases between. The CDR3 bases are TGTGCCAGCATTCCTAGGGGGAGGAGGAACACCGGGGAGCTGTTTTTT. As protein: CASIPRGRRNTGELFF.

The chain couples TRBV11-2 to TRBJ2-5; possibly TRBD1 for D (5 bases). Trimming left V 3 bases short and J 5 bases short, with 10 bases between. CDR3 length equals 13 residues. Germline loops: CDR1 SGHAT, CDR2 FQNNGV. CDR3 DNA: TGTGCCAGCAGCTTGGACACCTGGGAGACCCAGTACTTC. Translation gives CASSLDTWETQYF.

As regards this clonotype: A much larger clone sits a single nucleotide away, making a read error possible. This chain uses TRBV7-6 with TRBJ2-2; the match to TRBD1 covers 7 bases. The V segment lost 5 bases and the J segment 5 bases; nucleotides outside the gene matches: 8. The CDR3 is 15 amino acids. Germline lookup yields CDR1 SGHVS and CDR2 FNYEAQ. Written as DNA, the CDR3 is TGTGCCAGCAGCCGTAGACAGGGAAGGACCGGGGAGCTGTTTTTT. Residues: CASSRRQGRTGELFF.

This clonotype turned up a few times. This chain connects TRBV6-1 to TRBJ2-5, with D possibly matching TRBD1 (6 bases). The V gene's germline CDR1 is MNHNS and CDR2 SASEGT. The CDR3 is 14 amino acids. V dropped 7 bases and J dropped 3 bases, with 15 bases sitting between them. The CDR3 DNA sequence: TGTGCCAGCAAAGTCTCCGGGACAAAAGAGACCCAGTACTTC. It translates to CASKVSGTKETQYF.

This clonotype was observed a handful of times. The V gene is TRBV7-2, the J gene TRBJ1-3, with D possibly TRBD1 on 6 matching bases. CDR3 length equals 15 residues. Trimming shortened V by 1 base and J by 0 bases, and 7 bases separated the two germline ends. From germline, CDR1 is SGHTA and CDR2 FQGNSA. CDR3 sequence (DNA): TGTGCCAGCAGCTTAGAGGGGGTCTCTGGAAACACCATATATTTT. Its translation is CASSLEGVSGNTIYF.